The rows below give T cell receptor beta chains drawn from one sample of a study of shared clonotypes between healthy human individuals. The method was immunoSEQ multiplex PCR; TCRdb's version includes in-frame clones alone and lacks a portion of them. The table includes approximately 2.3 million clones, approximately 95% detected once. The specimen was naive CD4+ T cells from PBMCs. The source of these receptors is a man aged 18 to 29 in good health. Some clones in this sample may be carry-over from other donors' samples. CDR3s include the opening cysteine and the closing phenylalanine or tryptophan. The order of the fields is J gene, D gene, clone size, V gene, CDR3 protein, CDR3 DNA. A D gene is named only where the DNA matches it firmly. Rows may omit the clone size; those that give it use once, few, many or a size class.

j_gene: TRBJ2-3
d_gene: .
abundance: .
v_gene: TRBV5-1
CDR3aa: CASSIVGENTDTQYF
CDR3nt: TGCGCCAGCAGTATCGTCGGGGAAAACACAGATACGCAGTATTTT

j_gene: TRBJ2-1
d_gene: .
abundance: .
v_gene: TRBV5-6
CDR3aa: CASSSGWGTYNEQFF
CDR3nt: TGTGCCAGCAGCTCGGGGTGGGGTACCTACAATGAGCAGTTCTTC

j_gene: TRBJ2-1
d_gene: TRBD2
abundance: .
v_gene: TRBV30
CDR3aa: CAWSVSAASGYNEQFF
CDR3nt: TGTGCCTGGAGTGTAAGTGCGGCTAGCGGTTACAATGAGCAGTTCTTC

j_gene: TRBJ2-1
d_gene: .
abundance: .
v_gene: TRBV5-5
CDR3aa: CASSSGYTYNEQFF
CDR3nt: TGTGCCAGCAGCTCAGGGTATACCTACAATGAGCAGTTCTTC

j_gene: TRBJ2-5
d_gene: TRBD1
abundance: .
v_gene: TRBV19
CDR3aa: CASSKRDRGFAETQYF
CDR3nt: TGTGCCAGTAGTAAAAGGGACAGGGGGTTCGCCGAGACCCAGTACTTC

j_gene: TRBJ1-5
d_gene: TRBD1
abundance: .
v_gene: TRBV7-9
CDR3aa: CASSLEGTDYQPQHF
CDR3nt: TGTGCCAGCAGCTTAGAGGGGACAGATTATCAGCCCCAGCATTTT

j_gene: TRBJ2-6
d_gene: .
abundance: .
v_gene: TRBV14
CDR3aa: CASSLFRESSGANVLTF
CDR3nt: TGTGCCAGCAGCCTTTTCAGGGAGAGCTCTGGGGCCAACGTCCTGACTTTC

j_gene: TRBJ2-7
d_gene: .
abundance: .
v_gene: TRBV6-1
CDR3aa: CASSGGGTSYEQYF
CDR3nt: TGTGCCAGCAGCGGGGGCGGGACCTCCTACGAGCAGTACTTC

j_gene: TRBJ1-2
d_gene: TRBD1
abundance: once
v_gene: TRBV11-1
CDR3aa: CASSLGTGYVSVYTF
CDR3nt: TGTGCCAGCAGCCTCGGGACAGGGTACGTTTCGGTCTACACCTTC

j_gene: TRBJ2-1
d_gene: .
abundance: .
v_gene: TRBV7-2
CDR3aa: CASSAYSYEQFF
CDR3nt: TGTGCCAGCAGCGCTTACAGTTATGAGCAGTTCTTC

j_gene: TRBJ2-7
d_gene: .
abundance: .
v_gene: TRBV9
CDR3aa: CASSVEEGVGEQYF
CDR3nt: TGTGCCAGCAGCGTAGAAGAGGGCGTGGGCGAGCAGTACTTC

j_gene: TRBJ1-1
d_gene: .
abundance: .
v_gene: TRBV7-6
CDR3aa: CASSLRENTEAFF
CDR3nt: TGTGCCAGCAGCCTGAGGGAAAACACTGAAGCTTTCTTT